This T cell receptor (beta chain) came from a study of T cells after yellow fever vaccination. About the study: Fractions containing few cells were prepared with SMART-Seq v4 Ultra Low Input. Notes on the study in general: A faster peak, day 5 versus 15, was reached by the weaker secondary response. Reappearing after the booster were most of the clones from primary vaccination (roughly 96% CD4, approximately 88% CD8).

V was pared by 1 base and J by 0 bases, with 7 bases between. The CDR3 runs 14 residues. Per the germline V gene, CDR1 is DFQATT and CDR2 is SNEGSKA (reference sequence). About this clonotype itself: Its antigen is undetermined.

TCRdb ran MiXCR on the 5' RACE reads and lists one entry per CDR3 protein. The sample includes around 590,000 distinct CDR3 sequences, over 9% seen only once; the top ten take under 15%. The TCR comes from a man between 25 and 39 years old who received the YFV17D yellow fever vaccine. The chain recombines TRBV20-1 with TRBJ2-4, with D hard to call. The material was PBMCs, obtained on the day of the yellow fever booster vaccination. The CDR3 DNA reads TGCAGTGCTAGAGCCCGACTAGCCAAAAACATTCAGTACTTC. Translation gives CSARARLAKNIQYF.